This TCR beta chain originates from a study of T-cell reconstitution after alpha-beta-depleted transplantation in children. The study, taken as a whole, reports: By about two months after transplant, alpha-beta T cells reportedly arose from several hundred graft clones that had expanded.

The V end lost 5 bases, the J end lost 8 bases, and 12 bases lay between the germline ends. The length of the CDR3 is 13 residues. CDR1 and CDR2 (germline): MNHNS, SASEGT. This clonotype was seen a few times. Its antigen is as yet unknown. TCRbeta library preparation incorporated unique molecular identifiers. TCRdb ran MiXCR on the PCR reads and lists one entry per CDR3 protein. The sample lists under 400,000 distinct CDR3 sequences; approximately 23% were seen once. V gene TRBV6-1 combines with J gene TRBJ1-4; a weak D match, TRBD1 (5 bases). This clonotype was sampled from a male patient between 5 and 17 years old who had a stem cell transplant for acute lymphoblastic leukemia, so the T cells may come from the graft donor. The sequencing here drew on PBMCs, mostly from graft donor cells, taken 180 days after TCRalphabeta/CD19-depleted stem cell transplant. Here the CDR3 reads CASSPGFNEKLFF. In DNA, the CDR3 is TGTGCCAGCAGTCCAGGGTTCAACGAAAAACTGTTTTTT.